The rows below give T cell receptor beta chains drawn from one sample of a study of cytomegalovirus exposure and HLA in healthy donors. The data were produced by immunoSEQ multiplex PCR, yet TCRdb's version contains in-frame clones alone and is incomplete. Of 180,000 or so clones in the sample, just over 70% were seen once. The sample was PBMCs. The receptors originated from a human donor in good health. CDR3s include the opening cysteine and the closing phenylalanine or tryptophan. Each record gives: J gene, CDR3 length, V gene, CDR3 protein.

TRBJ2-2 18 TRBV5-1 CASSLEPSGVSNTGELFF
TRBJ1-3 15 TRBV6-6 CASNLPGLAGNTIYF
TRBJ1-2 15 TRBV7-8 CASSFRSATGWGYTF
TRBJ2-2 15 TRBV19 CASSTGTGYTGELFF
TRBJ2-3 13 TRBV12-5 CASAGGSRDTQYF
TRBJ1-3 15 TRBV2 CASSEQGNSGNTIYF
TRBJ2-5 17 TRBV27 CASSLFSRGGGRETQYF
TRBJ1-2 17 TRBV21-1 CASSKNLLNRESNGYTF
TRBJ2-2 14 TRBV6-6 CASTGQGRTGELFF
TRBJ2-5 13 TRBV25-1 CASSEGGEETQYF
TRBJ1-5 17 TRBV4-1 CASSQDGAVNSNQPQHF
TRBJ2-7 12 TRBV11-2 CASREVSYEQYF
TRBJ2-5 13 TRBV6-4 CASSADLGETQYF
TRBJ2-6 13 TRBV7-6 CASSDQGANVLTF
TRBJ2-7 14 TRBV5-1 CASSPINGGNEQYF
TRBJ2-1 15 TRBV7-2 CASSLVLAGVREQFF
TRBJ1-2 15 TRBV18 CASSTGQGANYGYTF
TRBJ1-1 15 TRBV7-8 CASSLYPGGGTEAFF
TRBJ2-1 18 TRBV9 CASSVAPSEMRSYNEQFF
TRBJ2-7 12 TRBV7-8 CASSYHRGEQYF
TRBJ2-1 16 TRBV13 CASSLEGGAIINEQFF
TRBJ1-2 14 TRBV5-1 CASSSDRGENGYTF
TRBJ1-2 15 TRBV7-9 CASSFTGQGFEGYTF
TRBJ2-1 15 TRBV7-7 CASSLAGNGYNEQFF
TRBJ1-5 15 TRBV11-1 CASSLGQGSHQPQHF
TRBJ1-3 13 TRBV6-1 CASSENWGNTIYF
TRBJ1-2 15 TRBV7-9 CASSLLQGAADGYTF